This T cell receptor beta chain was identified in a study of cytomegalovirus exposure and HLA in healthy donors (dated by TCRdb to the late 2010s). Turning to the overall study: An earlier analysis of under 600 of the donors reported 250 to 350 Gb of sequence data and some 120 million unique TCR beta sequences from approximately 180 million T cells. A few DR-DQ haplotypes were handled as single units for association and clustering because linkage in the cohort was strong. Class I and class II HLA loci were covered by the typing at four-digit resolution. Roughly 300 gigabases of sequencing data and 78 million or so unique TCR sequences were included in an early release covering 500 to 750 HLA-typed donors. Donor age, sex, ethnicity and CMV serostatus were compiled together with the repertoire data. Along with the roughly 670-subject first cohort, a separate validation cohort of around 110 different subjects was used. To study patterns of TCR occurrence, a later analysis re-analyzed previously published TCR beta repertoires from around 670 donors and added high-resolution HLA genotyping. Among almost 400 genotyped donors of the cohort, an average of around 240,000 unique TCR beta nucleotide sequences were sequenced per donor, roughly 18% of them non-productive. The aim of the study was to test whether cataloging public T cell receptors could identify signatures of past pathogen exposure. The study used immunosequencing to profile the T cell repertoires of 670 or so subjects and linked those repertoires to cytomegalovirus serostatus. The number of donors typed differed by locus, with roughly 620-630 for A, B, C, DRB1 and DQB1, approximately 500 for DQA1, about 610 for DPA1, and about 450 for DPB1. A later genetic analysis used genome-wide SNP genotypes for 398 of the 666 donors, treating that subset as a discovery cohort. All discovery cohort repertoires had been generated on a single sequencing platform. Of the roughly 410 genotyped donors, roughly 80% were placed in the genetic ancestry cluster associated with self-reported Caucasian donors. Rather than using new phenotypic data, the later analysis identified candidate immune exposures from TCR beta sequences and from how often those sequences occurred across donors. High-throughput TCR immunosequencing, statistical association of individual TCRs with disease status, and machine learning were combined to predict cytomegalovirus infection status. An earlier analysis of approximately 630 of the donors applied high-throughput TCR beta sequencing to assess whether each TCR beta V gene segment acted as functional or pseudogenic. Beyond this particular receptor, the publication reports: In a later analysis, HLA-associated TCR beta chains showed more clonal expansion and lower generation probabilities than non-associated chains that were equally common. Immune exposure information for the cohort was limited to CMV serostatus. Presence/absence analyses assumed roughly uniform sequencing depth across donors, an assumption that may not hold. Because HLA typing was unavailable for some donors at each locus, only the typed subset was used in association tests. Only TCR beta chains were sequenced in this cohort, and the absence of alpha or paired-chain data limited detectable features. A further reported finding was that TCR beta sequences accurately predicted the HLA-A and HLA-B alleles for most subjects in the first cohort. In vitro tests confirmed that a few of the cytomegalovirus-associated TCR beta chains recognize cytomegalovirus antigens. According to the authors, the approach could potentially be generalized to other disease states and immunological phenotypes. In a later analysis, the rate of TCR association differed among HLA loci, with DRB1 alleles having the most associated TCRs and HLA-C alleles having the fewest. When HLA alleles, especially DR and DQ, strongly co-occurred, attributing TCR associations to individual alleles was difficult. Across donors, most TCR sequences were observed very rarely, whereas some public TCRs were present in many individuals. According to a later analysis, most CMV-associated TCR beta chains appeared to be HLA-restricted, and the HLA associations seemed to be driven largely by CMV exposure. Correlated functional status among segregating V segments might reflect linkage disequilibrium, but an unknown experimental factor could not be ruled out. Around 16 rarely observed V segments, including chromosome 9 orphons, were excluded from the earlier analysis of approximately 500 of the donors because counts were too low. Several of the top co-occurrence clusters appeared to be linked to parvovirus B19, influenza, CMV and Epstein-Barr virus, according to a later analysis. In an earlier analysis of around 600 of the donors, most TCR beta V segments were observed in productive rearrangements about 87% or about 30% of the time, broadly matching IMGT annotations. A cluster of highly shared sequence variants was judged likely to represent a technical artifact of the sequencing pipeline. V-gene and J-gene trimming of TCR beta chains was associated with a missense DCLRE1C variant in a later genetic analysis, and the association was replicated in an independent cohort. The 87-base-pair reads could not distinguish some IMGT-functional V segments, including TRBV6-2 and TRBV6-3, so those segments were excluded. In a later genetic analysis, fewer N-insertions in productive TCRs were reported among donors in an Asian-associated ancestry cluster than the roughly 700-donor mean. A total of fewer than 200 TCR beta chains were listed by the study as associated with cytomegalovirus. The classifier was reported to diagnose cytomegalovirus status with high specificity and sensitivity in both the original cohort and the validation cohort. A later analysis associated 16,951 TCR beta sequences with specific HLA alleles at a false discovery rate of 0.05.

The cohort was made up of about 610 healthy bone marrow donors. Cohort members were all nominally healthy when sampled, although unrecorded immune exposures were likely present. The donor tested CMV seronegative and was one of the 352 seronegative cohort members. A peripheral blood sample was collected from each donor, and TCR beta sequencing was performed on peripheral blood mononuclear cells. Genomic DNA was extracted from the blood cell samples with the Qiagen DNeasy Blood Extraction Kit. Via the germline V gene, CDR1 is SGHRS and CDR2 YFSETQ. The CDR3 spans 18 residues, from the cysteine through the phenylalanine. Only the CDR3 DNA is retained, 54 bases long and in frame from the first base. The junction carries 16 bases between V and J, which are trimmed by 3 bases and 0 bases respectively. Library method: the immunoSEQ multiplex PCR assay. The multiplex PCR relied on a mix of 60 forward primers for TCR Vbeta segments and 13 reverse primers for TCR Jbeta segments. Amplification of the CDR3 region of rearranged TCR beta genes was performed with a multiplex PCR assay on genomic DNA. Amplified TCR beta libraries were sequenced as 87-base-pair reads on the Illumina HiSeq System. The authors' pipeline ran thus. Across the 670 or so repertoires, a later analysis counted approximately 83 million unique TCR beta chains, approximately 12 million of which were shared by at least two donors. Raw reads were error-corrected and collapsed into unique sequences with a nearest-neighbor algorithm that merged closely related sequences to remove PCR and sequencing errors. Alignment of CDR3 sequences to IMGT reference sequences was used to assign V, D and J gene segments. For a sequence to be retained, a match of at least six nucleotides to both a V gene segment and a J gene segment was required. A rearrangement was called productive if the CDR3 had no stop codons and remained in frame with V and J, and every other rearrangement was called non-productive. CDR3 was defined according to IMGT convention as the region running from the second conserved V-encoded cysteine to the conserved J-encoded phenylalanine. The earlier analysis of 500 to 750 of the donors excluded any sequence lacking an unambiguous match to a single V gene segment. An earlier analysis of about 600 of the donors called V segments functional above 56.7% productive rearrangements and segregating when the between-donor standard deviation exceeded 5%. To diagnose cytomegalovirus status from the catalog of TCR beta chain sequences, a statistical classification framework was built. V and J gene assignment, in a later analysis, came from comparing TCR nucleotide sequences with IMGT/GENE-DB human TR gene sequences. Using the TCRdist pipeline, a later analysis assigned CDR3 sequences along with most-parsimonious VDJ recombination scenarios. In a later analysis, each TCR beta chain was defined by its CDR3 amino acid sequence together with its V-gene family, and reads lacking a unique V-gene family were excluded. In a later analysis, a few hundred highly shared, low-generation-probability nucleotide sequences were removed to address suspected cross-contamination and a sequencing artifact. For each public chain, a later analysis derived a clonal expansion index from normalized ranks of inferred template counts within each repertoire. A later analysis computed generation probabilities with a VDJ recombination model fitted to out-of-frame rearrangements, and checked the results against IGoR. A later analysis scored TCR-TCR, TCR-HLA and TCR-CMV co-occurrence with hypergeometric tests, applying a repertoire-size bias correction to TCR pairs. To estimate false discovery rates, a later analysis permuted the HLA or CMV assignments 20 times. In a later analysis, co-occurring TCRs were grouped using DBSCAN, with TCRdist sequence similarity added in when clustering inside HLA-allele-positive subsets. Co-occurrence clustering excluded repertoires with fewer than 30,000 or more than 120,000 public chains, plus five with anomalous nucleotide sharing. TCRdb carries this immuneACCESS record with in-frame sequences only. Its versions omit some clonotypes, under half of them owing to an unresolved V gene in the studies checked, with the rest unexplained. V and J calls and clone size are copied from that table; D and trimming were computed from the DNA. In this sample the table shows about 190,000 clones, around 87% of which occur a single time. The ten most abundant clones make up less than 1.3% of the sample.

Remarks on this clone: The specificity of this receptor is unknown. No base quality information exists; no much larger clone differs at one position.

The sequencing input was PBMCs. This clonotype was obtained from a boy between 2 and 10 years old in good health and CMV-seronegative. The rearrangement combines TRBV5-1 with TRBJ1-6; matching of 6 bases hints at TRBD1 as the D gene. The CDR3 sequence is CASSSPGHESSYNSPLHF. The sequence in DNA is TGCGCCAGCAGCTCACCGGGACACGAGAGCTCCTATAATTCACCCCTCCACTTT.